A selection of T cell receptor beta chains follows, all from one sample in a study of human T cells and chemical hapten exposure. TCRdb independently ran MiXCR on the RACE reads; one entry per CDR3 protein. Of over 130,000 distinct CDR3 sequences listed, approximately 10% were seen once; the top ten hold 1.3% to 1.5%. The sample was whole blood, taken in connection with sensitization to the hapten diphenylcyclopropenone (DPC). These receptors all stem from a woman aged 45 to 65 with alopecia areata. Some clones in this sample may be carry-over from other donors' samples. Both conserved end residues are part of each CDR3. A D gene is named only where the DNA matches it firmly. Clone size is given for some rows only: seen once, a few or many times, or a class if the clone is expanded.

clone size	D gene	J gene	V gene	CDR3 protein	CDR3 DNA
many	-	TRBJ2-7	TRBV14	CASSQIHEQYF	TGTGCCAGCAGCCAAATCCACGAGCAGTACTTC
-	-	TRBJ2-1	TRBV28	CASSETGTSYNEQFF	TGTGCCAGCAGTGAGACTGGGACCAGCTACAATGAGCAGTTCTTC
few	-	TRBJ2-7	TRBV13	CASSLQGVISYEQYF	TGTGCCAGCAGCTTACAGGGCGTTATCTCCTACGAGCAGTACTTC
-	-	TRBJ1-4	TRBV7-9	CASSPTVGEKLFF	TGTGCCAGCAGCCCTACGGTGGGCGAAAAACTGTTTTTT
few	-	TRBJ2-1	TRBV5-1	CASSLVGSSSNEQFF	TGCGCCAGCAGCTTGGTTGGGAGTTCGAGCAATGAGCAGTTCTTC
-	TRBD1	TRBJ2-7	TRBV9	CASSPRRGNEQYF	TGTGCCAGCAGCCCCCGCAGGGGGAACGAGCAGTACTTC
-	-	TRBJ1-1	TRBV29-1	CSVWTANTEAFF	TGCAGCGTCTGGACGGCGAACACTGAAGCTTTCTTT
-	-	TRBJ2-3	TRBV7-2	CASSSMGAVLTDTQYF	TGTGCCAGCAGCTCAATGGGAGCGGTCCTCACAGATACGCAGTATTTT
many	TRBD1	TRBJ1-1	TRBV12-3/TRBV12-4	CAQGDAKAFF	TGTGCCCAGGGGGACGCGAAAGCTTTCTTT
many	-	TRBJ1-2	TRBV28	CATQGSGWGGYTF	TGTGCCACCCAGGGGTCGGGATGGGGCGGCTACACCTTC
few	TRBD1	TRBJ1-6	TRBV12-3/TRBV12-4	CATSGTVNSPLHF	TGTGCCACCTCGGGGACAGTTAATTCACCCCTCCACTTT
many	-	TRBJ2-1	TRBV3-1	CASTLSGGTYNEQFF	TGTGCCAGCACCCTCTCCGGCGGCACCTACAATGAGCAGTTCTTC
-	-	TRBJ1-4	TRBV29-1	CSGGTRNEKLFF	TGCAGCGGGGGGACACGAAATGAAAAACTGTTTTTT
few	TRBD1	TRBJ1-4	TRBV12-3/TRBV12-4	CASSSTGINEKLFF	TGTGCCAGCAGTTCGACAGGGATTAATGAAAAACTGTTTTTT
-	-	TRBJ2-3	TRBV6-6	CASSYGVRRTDTQYF	TGTGCCAGCAGTTACGGGGTGCGGAGGACAGATACGCAGTATTTT
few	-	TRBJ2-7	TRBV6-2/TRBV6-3	CASSPTSRGHEQYF	TGTGCCAGCAGCCCGACGAGCAGGGGCCACGAGCAGTACTTC
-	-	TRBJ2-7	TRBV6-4	CASPSRVNEQYF	TGTGCCAGCCCCTCACGGGTGAACGAGCAGTACTTC
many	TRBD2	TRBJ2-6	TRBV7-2	CASSPGLAGARGANVLTF	TGTGCCAGCAGCCCCGGACTAGCGGGAGCCAGAGGGGCCAACGTCCTGACTTTC
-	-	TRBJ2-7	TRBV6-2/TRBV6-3	CASSYAAYEQYF	TGTGCCAGCAGTTACGCGGCTTACGAGCAGTACTTC
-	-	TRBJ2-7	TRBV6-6	CASSYSRVGNEQYF	TGTGCCAGCAGTTACTCGAGGGTGGGGAACGAGCAGTACTTC
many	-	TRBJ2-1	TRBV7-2	CASSLVGKREQFF	TGTGCCAGCAGCTTAGTCGGCAAAAGAGAGCAGTTCTTC
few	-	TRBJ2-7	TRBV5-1	CASRQLLAEEQYF	TGCGCCAGCAGACAGCTCCTCGCGGAGGAGCAGTACTTC
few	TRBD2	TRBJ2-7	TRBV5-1	CASSRGLAGGDEQYF	TGCGCCAGCAGCCGGGGACTAGCGGGAGGCGACGAGCAGTACTTC
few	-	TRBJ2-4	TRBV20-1	CSARAQRENGFIQYF	TGCAGTGCTAGAGCACAACGGGAAAATGGGTTCATTCAGTACTTC
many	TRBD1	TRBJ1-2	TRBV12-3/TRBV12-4	CASSGQGLVHGYTF	TGTGCCAGCAGTGGACAGGGCCTAGTTCATGGCTACACCTTC
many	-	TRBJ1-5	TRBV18	CASSPAGVGNQPQHF	TGTGCCAGCTCACCTGCGGGGGTGGGCAATCAGCCCCAGCATTTT
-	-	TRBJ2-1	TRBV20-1	CSARVLLDEQFF	TGCAGTGCTAGAGTCCTCCTCGATGAGCAGTTCTTC
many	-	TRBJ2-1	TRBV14	CASSQLIRNEQFF	TGTGCCAGCAGCCAACTCATTAGGAATGAGCAGTTCTTC
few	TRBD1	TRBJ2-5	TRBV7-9	CASSAPDRGEETQYF	TGTGCCAGCAGCGCTCCGGACAGGGGTGAAGAGACCCAGTACTTC
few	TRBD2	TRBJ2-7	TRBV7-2	CASSSSGRAYEQYF	TGTGCCAGCAGTTCTAGCGGGAGGGCCTACGAGCAGTACTTC
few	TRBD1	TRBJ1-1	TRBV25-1	CASSVSGGQGTEAFF	TGTGCCAGCAGTGTTTCAGGGGGCCAGGGCACTGAAGCTTTCTTT
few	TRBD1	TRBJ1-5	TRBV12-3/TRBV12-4	CASSRQTGNQPQHF	TGTGCCAGCAGCCGACAGACAGGGAATCAGCCCCAGCATTTT
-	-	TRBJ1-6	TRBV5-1	CASSLEGTSDSPLHF	TGCGCCAGCAGCCTGGAAGGGACATCTGACTCACCCCTCCACTTT
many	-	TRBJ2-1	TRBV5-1	CASSSPEYNEQFF	TGCGCCAGCAGCTCGCCAGAATACAATGAGCAGTTCTTC
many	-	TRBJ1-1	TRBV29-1	CSVDVDLEAFF	TGCAGCGTTGACGTGGACCTTGAAGCTTTCTTT
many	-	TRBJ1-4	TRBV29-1	CSVAGRLNEKLFF	TGCAGCGTTGCCGGACGGCTTAATGAAAAACTGTTTTTT
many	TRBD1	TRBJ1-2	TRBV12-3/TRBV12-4	CASSTRDRGRGGYTF	TGTGCCAGCAGTACTAGGGACAGGGGAAGAGGTGGCTACACCTTC
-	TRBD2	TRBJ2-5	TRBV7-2	CASSLVVSSGQETQYF	TGTGCCAGCAGCTTAGTCGTATCTAGCGGCCAAGAGACCCAGTACTTC
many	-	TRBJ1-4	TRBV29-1	CSVEVQGSEKLFF	TGCAGCGTTGAGGTGCAGGGCAGTGAAAAACTGTTTTTT
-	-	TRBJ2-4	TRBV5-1	CASSLEGVNIQYF	TGCGCCAGCAGCTTGGAAGGGGTCAACATTCAGTACTTC
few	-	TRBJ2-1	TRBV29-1	CSVEGLKGYNEQFF	TGCAGCGTTGAGGGCCTTAAGGGGTACAATGAGCAGTTCTTC
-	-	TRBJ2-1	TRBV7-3	CASSLTGDFNNEQFF	TGTGCCAGCAGCTTAACGGGGGACTTTAACAATGAGCAGTTCTTC
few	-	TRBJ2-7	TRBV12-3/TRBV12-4	CASSLARLGNGEQYF	TGTGCCAGCAGTTTAGCCAGGCTTGGAAACGGGGAGCAGTACTTC
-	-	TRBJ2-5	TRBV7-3	CASSLSGAGRETQYF	TGTGCCAGCAGCTTAAGTGGAGCAGGACGAGAGACCCAGTACTTC
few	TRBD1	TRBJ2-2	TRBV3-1	CASSRQGGSSNTGELFF	TGTGCCAGCAGCCGACAGGGTGGTAGCTCGAACACCGGGGAGCTGTTTTTT
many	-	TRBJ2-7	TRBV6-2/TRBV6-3	CASRTLYEQYF	TGTGCCAGCAGGACCCTCTACGAGCAGTACTTC
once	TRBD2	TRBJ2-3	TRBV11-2	CASSPRTSGRRGPTDTQYF	TGTGCCAGCAGCCCACGGACTAGCGGGAGAAGAGGACCCACAGATACGCAGTATTTT
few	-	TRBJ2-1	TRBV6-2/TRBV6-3	CASSYSLPSNEQFF	TGTGCCAGCAGTTACAGCCTTCCTAGCAATGAGCAGTTCTTC
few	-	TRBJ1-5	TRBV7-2	CASSLLGGAYQPQHF	TGTGCCAGCAGCCTCTTAGGGGGGGCCTATCAGCCCCAGCATTTT
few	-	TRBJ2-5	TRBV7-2	CASSLEQVEETQYF	TGTGCCAGCAGCTTAGAGCAGGTTGAAGAGACCCAGTACTTC
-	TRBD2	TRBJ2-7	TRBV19	CASSTPSGSLDEQYF	TGTGCCAGTAGTACCCCTAGCGGGAGTCTCGACGAGCAGTACTTC
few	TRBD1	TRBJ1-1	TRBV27	CASSLIMTGGRGTEAFF	TGTGCCAGCAGTTTAATTATGACAGGGGGAAGGGGCACTGAAGCTTTCTTT
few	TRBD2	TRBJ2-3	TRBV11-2	CASSFSGTTDTQYF	TGTGCCAGCAGCTTTAGCGGGACCACAGATACGCAGTATTTT
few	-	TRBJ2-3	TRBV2	CASSGLYTDTQYF	TGTGCCAGCAGTGGACTTTACACAGATACGCAGTATTTT
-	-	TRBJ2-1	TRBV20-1	CSARIPANEQFF	TGCAGTGCTAGAATTCCGGCGAATGAGCAGTTCTTC
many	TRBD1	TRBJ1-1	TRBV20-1	CSARETGLDEAFF	TGCAGTGCTAGGGAGACAGGGTTGGATGAAGCTTTCTTT
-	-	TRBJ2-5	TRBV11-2	CASSPGQLIETQYF	TGTGCCAGCAGCCCTGGACAGTTGATAGAGACCCAGTACTTC
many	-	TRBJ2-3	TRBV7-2	CASSLRGWGTDTQYF	TGTGCCAGCAGCCTCAGGGGCTGGGGCACAGATACGCAGTATTTT
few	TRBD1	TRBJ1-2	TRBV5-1	CASSFNRDRDYGYTF	TGCGCCAGCAGCTTTAACCGGGACAGAGACTATGGCTACACCTTC